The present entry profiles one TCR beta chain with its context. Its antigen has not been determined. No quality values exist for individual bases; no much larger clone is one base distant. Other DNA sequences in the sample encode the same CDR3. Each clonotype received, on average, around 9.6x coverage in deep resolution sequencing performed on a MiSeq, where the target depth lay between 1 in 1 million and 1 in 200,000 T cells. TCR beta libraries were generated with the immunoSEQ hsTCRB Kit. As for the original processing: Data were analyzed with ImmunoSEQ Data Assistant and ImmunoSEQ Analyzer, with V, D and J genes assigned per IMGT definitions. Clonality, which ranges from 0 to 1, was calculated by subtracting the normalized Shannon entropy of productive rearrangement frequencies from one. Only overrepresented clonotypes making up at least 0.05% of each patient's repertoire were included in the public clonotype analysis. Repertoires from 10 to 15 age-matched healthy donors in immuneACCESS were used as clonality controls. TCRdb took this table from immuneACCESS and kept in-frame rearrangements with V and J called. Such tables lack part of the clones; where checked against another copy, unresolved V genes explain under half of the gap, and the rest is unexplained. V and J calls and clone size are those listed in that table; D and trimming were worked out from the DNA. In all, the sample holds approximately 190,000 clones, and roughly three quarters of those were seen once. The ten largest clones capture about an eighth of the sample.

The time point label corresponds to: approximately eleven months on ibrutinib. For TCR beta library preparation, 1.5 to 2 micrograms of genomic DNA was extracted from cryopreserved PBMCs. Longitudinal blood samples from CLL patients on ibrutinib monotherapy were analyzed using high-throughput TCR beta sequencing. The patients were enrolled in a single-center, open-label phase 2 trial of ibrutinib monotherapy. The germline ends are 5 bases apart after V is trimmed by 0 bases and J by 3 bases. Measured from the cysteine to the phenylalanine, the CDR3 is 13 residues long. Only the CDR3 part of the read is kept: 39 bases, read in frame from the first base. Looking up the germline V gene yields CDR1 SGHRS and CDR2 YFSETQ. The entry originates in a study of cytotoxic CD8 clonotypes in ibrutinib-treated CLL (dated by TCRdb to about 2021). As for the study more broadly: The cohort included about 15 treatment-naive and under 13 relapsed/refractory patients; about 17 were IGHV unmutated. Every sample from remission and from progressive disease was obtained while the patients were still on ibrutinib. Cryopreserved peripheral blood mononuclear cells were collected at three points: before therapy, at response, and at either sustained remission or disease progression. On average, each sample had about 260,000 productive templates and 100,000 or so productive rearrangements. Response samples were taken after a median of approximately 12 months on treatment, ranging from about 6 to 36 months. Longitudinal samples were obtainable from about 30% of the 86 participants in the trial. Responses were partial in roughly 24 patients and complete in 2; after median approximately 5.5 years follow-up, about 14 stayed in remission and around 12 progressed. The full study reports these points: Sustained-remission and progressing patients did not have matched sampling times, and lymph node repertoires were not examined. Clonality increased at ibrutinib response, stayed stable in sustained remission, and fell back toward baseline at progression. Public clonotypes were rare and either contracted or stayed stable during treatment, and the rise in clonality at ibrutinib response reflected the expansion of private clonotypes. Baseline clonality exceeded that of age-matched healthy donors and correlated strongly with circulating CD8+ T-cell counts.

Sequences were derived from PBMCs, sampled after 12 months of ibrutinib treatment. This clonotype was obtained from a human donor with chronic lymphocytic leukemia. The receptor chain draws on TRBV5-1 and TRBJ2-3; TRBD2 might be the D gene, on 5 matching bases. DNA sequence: TGCGCCAGCAGCTTGGGAGGGACAGATACGCAGTATTTT. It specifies CASSLGGTDTQYF.